Listed below are T cell receptor beta chains from one sample, sequenced in a study of cytomegalovirus exposure and HLA in healthy donors. Repertoires were generated with immunoSEQ multiplex PCR, while TCRdb's copy carries only in-frame clones and drops some. The table lists some 120,000 clones, about nine tenths of them singletons. What was sequenced was PBMCs. These receptors were obtained from a man aged 25-45 years in good health and CMV-seronegative. Both conserved end residues are part of each CDR3. A D gene is named only where the DNA matches it firmly. Not all rows give a size; the values are once, few, many and, for expanded clones, a class.

CDR3nt	CDR3aa	d_gene	abundance	v_gene	j_gene
TGTGCCAGCAGCCTGGGCCCGGGCGAGCAGTACTTC	CASSLGPGEQYF	NA	NA	TRBV5-6	TRBJ2-7
TGTGCCAGCAGCCGGACTAGCGGGAGCTACGAGCAGTACTTC	CASSRTSGSYEQYF	TRBD2	NA	TRBV5-5	TRBJ2-7
TGTGCCAGTAGTATTGATCTAGCGGGAGGTTATAACATTCAGTACTTC	CASSIDLAGGYNIQYF	TRBD2	NA	TRBV19	TRBJ2-4
TGCGCCAGCAGACCCGCTACAGGCAAAGGCTACACCTTC	CASRPATGKGYTF	NA	few	TRBV4-1	TRBJ1-2
TGTGCCAGCAGTTACTCGAGTGAGCGGTTCGACGAGCAGTACTTC	CASSYSSERFDEQYF	NA	many	TRBV6-5	TRBJ2-7
TGTGCCAGCAGCGTAGGTTTTCGGCGGCAGGGGTTGAACACAGATACGCAGTATTTT	CASSVGFRRQGLNTDTQYF	NA	NA	TRBV9	TRBJ2-3
TGCGCCAGCAGCTTGGCAGTTTATGGACTAGCCGTGGACAATGAGCAGTTCTTC	CASSLAVYGLAVDNEQFF	TRBD2	NA	TRBV5-1	TRBJ2-1
TGTGCCAGCAGTGCTACAGGGAACCACTACGAGCAGTACTTC	CASSATGNHYEQYF	NA	NA	TRBV6-1	TRBJ2-7
TGTGCCAGCAGCTCGACTAGCGGGAGCTACGAGCAGTACTTC	CASSSTSGSYEQYF	TRBD2	NA	TRBV6-5	TRBJ2-7
TGTGCCAGCACCCAAGCGGGAGGGCCCTTCGAGCAGTACTTC	CASTQAGGPFEQYF	TRBD2	NA	TRBV7-9	TRBJ2-7
TGTGCCAGCAGCTTAGCGGGCGGGAGGCACTACGAGCAGTACTTC	CASSLAGGRHYEQYF	TRBD2	NA	TRBV7-9	TRBJ2-7
TGTGCCAGTAGTATAGACAGGGAAATGGGGGCTTACGAGCAGTACTTC	CASSIDREMGAYEQYF	NA	NA	TRBV19	TRBJ2-7
TGTGCCAGCAGTTACTCGATCCTAGCGGGTTCCTACGAGCAGTACTTC	CASSYSILAGSYEQYF	TRBD2	NA	TRBV6-5	TRBJ2-7
TGCGCCAGCAGCCAGGAAACAGGGTTGAGGGCTGAAGCTTTCTTT	CASSQETGLRAEAFF	NA	NA	TRBV4-1	TRBJ1-1
TGTGCCAGCAGTGAAAGGCGGGGGTCCTACAATGAGCAGTTCTTC	CASSERRGSYNEQFF	TRBD2	NA	TRBV6-1	TRBJ2-1
TGCGCCAGCAGCTGGAGCGGGGCGGAGGCCAATGAGCAGTTCTTC	CASSWSGAEANEQFF	TRBD2	once	TRBV5-1	TRBJ2-1
TGTGCCAGCAGGTTGTTTTCGCGGTCGAGCTCCTACAATGAGCAGTTCTTC	CASRLFSRSSSYNEQFF	NA	NA	TRBV7-2	TRBJ2-1
TGCGCCAGCAGACGCTTCGGCACCGGGGAGCTGTTTTTT	CASRRFGTGELFF	NA	NA	TRBV4-1	TRBJ2-2
TGTGCCTGGAGCGACGTTTGGGGCGGGAACACTGAAGCTTTCTTT	CAWSDVWGGNTEAFF	NA	NA	TRBV30	TRBJ1-1
TGTGCCAGCAGTAATCAGGGTGACACTGAAGCTTTCTTT	CASSNQGDTEAFF	NA	once	TRBV6-6	TRBJ1-1
TGTGCCAGCAGCGCTGGACAGGGGGCAGAAGCTTTCTTT	CASSAGQGAEAFF	TRBD1	NA	TRBV5-4	TRBJ1-1
TGTGCCAGCAGTGTAACAGGGGGCGCTCCTAACACTGAAGCTTTCTTT	CASSVTGGAPNTEAFF	TRBD1	NA	TRBV6-1	TRBJ1-1
TGTGCCAGCAGCCGGACTAGCGGCCCCTACGAGCAGTACTTC	CASSRTSGPYEQYF	TRBD2	once	TRBV7-3	TRBJ2-7
TGTGCCAGCAGTTACCTTAGCGGGAGGGGTGACAATGAGCAGTTCTTC	CASSYLSGRGDNEQFF	TRBD2	NA	TRBV6-5	TRBJ2-1
TGTGCCACCCGTAGCGGGAGGGCCTCAGATACGCAGTATTTT	CATRSGRASDTQYF	TRBD2	NA	TRBV5-4	TRBJ2-3
TGCGCCAGCAGTACCGGGACTAGCGGGAGGTATGATGAGCAGTTCTTC	CASSTGTSGRYDEQFF	TRBD2	NA	TRBV10-1	TRBJ2-1
TGTGCCAGCAGCCGGGACAGGGTTCGGTACAAACTGTTTTTT	CASSRDRVRYKLFF	TRBD1	NA	TRBV7-2	TRBJ1-4
TGTGCCAGCAGCTTAGATCCGAGCTTGGTTATTACTGAAGCTTTCTTT	CASSLDPSLVITEAFF	NA	NA	TRBV11-2	TRBJ1-1
TGCAGCGTTGAGGGCCAGGAAGAAAGCACCGGGGAGCTGTTTTTT	CSVEGQEESTGELFF	NA	NA	TRBV29-1	TRBJ2-2
TGTGCCAGCAGCTTGGCGCCCCCAGGATTAAACTCCTACGAGCAGTACTTC	CASSLAPPGLNSYEQYF	NA	NA	TRBV5-5	TRBJ2-7
TGTGCCAGCAGTTTATACGCCGTGGCAGTCAGTAATGGCTACACCTTC	CASSLYAVAVSNGYTF	NA	NA	TRBV27	TRBJ1-2
TGCGCCAGCAGCCGAGGACTAGCGGAGAGTTACGAGCAGTACTTC	CASSRGLAESYEQYF	TRBD2	NA	TRBV4-1	TRBJ2-7
TGTGCCAGCAGACCGGGACTAGCAAGAGAGACCCAGTACTTC	CASRPGLARETQYF	TRBD2	NA	TRBV7-2	TRBJ2-5
TGTGCCAGTAGGGCTAGCGGGGACCAAGAGACCCAGTACTTC	CASRASGDQETQYF	TRBD2	NA	TRBV19	TRBJ2-5
TGTGCCTGGAGTGTAGCCAGGTTCACCGGGGAGCTGTTTTTT	CAWSVARFTGELFF	NA	NA	TRBV30	TRBJ2-2
TGTGCCTGGAGCCAGAGACAGGGAAACACCATATATTTT	CAWSQRQGNTIYF	NA	NA	TRBV30	TRBJ1-3
TGTGCCAGCAGCACGGTCGGTGGGTGGGCAGGGAATCGTGAGACCCAGTACTTC	CASSTVGGWAGNRETQYF	NA	once	TRBV7-2	TRBJ2-5
TGTGCCAGCAGCCCAGGGGGTGGGGCCAATGAGCAGTTCTTC	CASSPGGGANEQFF	TRBD1	few	TRBV11-2	TRBJ2-1
TGCGCCAGCAGCCAAGATTCCAGGGGGCGCTCCGACGAGCAGTACTTC	CASSQDSRGRSDEQYF	TRBD1	NA	TRBV4-1	TRBJ2-7
TGTGCCAGTAGTATGGGCCTTAGTGGGTTCGATCAGCCCCAGCATTTT	CASSMGLSGFDQPQHF	NA	NA	TRBV19	TRBJ1-5
TGTGCCAGCAGCTTTTGGCCAGCGGGGCAGAACAATGAAGCTTTCTTT	CASSFWPAGQNNEAFF	NA	NA	TRBV7-9	TRBJ1-1
TGTGCCAGCAGCCCTACTCCCAGGGGGCGAGGCATTCAGTACTTC	CASSPTPRGRGIQYF	TRBD1	NA	TRBV7-9	TRBJ2-4
TGTGCCAGTAGTATAGGTTGGCGACTAGCGGCCTACGAGCAGTACTTC	CASSIGWRLAAYEQYF	TRBD2	NA	TRBV19	TRBJ2-7
TGTGCCAGCAGCCCAGATACCGACACGTTACTCACCGGGGAGCTGTTTTTT	CASSPDTDTLLTGELFF	NA	NA	TRBV4-2	TRBJ2-2
TGTGCCAGCAGCTTGGGAGCGGGTATCACCTACGAGCAGTACTTC	CASSLGAGITYEQYF	NA	NA	TRBV5-4	TRBJ2-7
TGTGCCAGCAGTCCGGGACAGGGGTTCTCTGGAAACACCATATATTTT	CASSPGQGFSGNTIYF	TRBD1	NA	TRBV27	TRBJ1-3
TGTGCCAGCAGCCATGGGGTGTCCGGGACAGGGTACAATGAGCAGTTCTTC	CASSHGVSGTGYNEQFF	TRBD1	once	TRBV5-6	TRBJ2-1
TGTGCCAGCAGCCTCGACTCGGGCAATCAGCCCCAGCATTTT	CASSLDSGNQPQHF	NA	NA	TRBV7-2	TRBJ1-5
TGTGCCAGCAGCCCCGAGGCTAACACTGAAGCTTTCTTT	CASSPEANTEAFF	NA	NA	TRBV5-4	TRBJ1-1
TGTGCCAGCAGTAAAGGACAGGGGGCGGGCACCGGGGAGCTGTTTTTT	CASSKGQGAGTGELFF	TRBD1	NA	TRBV6-1	TRBJ2-2
TGCGCCAGCAGCCAAGAGATGGCATCAACTAATGAAAAACTGTTTTTT	CASSQEMASTNEKLFF	NA	NA	TRBV4-1	TRBJ1-4
TGTGCCAGCAGTCCGCCGGGTGGAGCCAAAAACATTCAGTACTTC	CASSPPGGAKNIQYF	NA	NA	TRBV6-5	TRBJ2-4